One sample yielded the 6 T cell receptor beta chains listed below, sequenced in a study of cytomegalovirus exposure and HLA in healthy donors. Repertoires were generated with immunoSEQ multiplex PCR, while TCRdb's copy carries only in-frame clones and drops some. The repertoire consists of tens of thousands of clones, with approximately 90% occurring once and the leading ten covering just over 3%. Sequencing was carried out using PBMCs. These receptors were taken from a man younger than 30 in good health and CMV-seronegative.

The J gene is TRBJ2-5, the V gene TRBV15; the D gene is possibly TRBD2 (5 bases). The ends were cut back, 0 bases at V and 2 bases at J, with 7 bases in the middle. Germline lookup yields CDR1 LNHNV and CDR2 YYDKDF (reference sequence). The CDR3 covers 14 residues. CDR3 region: CATSRDPGQETQYF. Written as DNA, the CDR3 is TGTGCCACCAGCAGAGATCCGGGACAAGAGACCCAGTACTTC.

J is TRBJ2-7 and V is TRBV28; weak D call: TRBD2 (6 bases). CDR1 and CDR2 from the germline V gene are MDHEN and SYDVKM. Trimming took 6 bases from V and 2 from J, leaving 8 bases between them. CDR3 length equals 12 residues. CDR3 DNA sequence: TGTGCCAGCAGGCGGGGTACCTACGAGCAGTACTTC. Translated, it gives CASRRGTYEQYF.

This clone appeared a single time. The genes are TRBV4-3 and TRBJ2-1; 11 bases align to TRBD2. The CDR3 runs to 16 residues. The germline CDR1 and CDR2 sequences are LGHNA and YSLEER. The V and J ends lost 4 bases and 5 bases, in that order; junction bases with no gene match: 7. The DNA of the CDR3 is TGCGCCAGCAGCCGCAATAGCGGGAGGGCCAACAATGAGCAGTTCTTC. Its protein is CASSRNSGRANNEQFF.

The rearrangement uses TRBV18 and TRBJ2-2; 8 bases are shared with TRBD1. V trimming: 0 bases; J trimming: 6 bases; junction bases outside the gene matches: 6. The CDR3 is 16 residues long. Germline CDR1 is KGHSH and CDR2 is LQKENI. CDR3 in DNA: TGTGCCAGCTCACCACCGACAGGGGTCGGGTCCGGGGAGCTGTTTTTT. Encoded protein: CASSPPTGVGSGELFF.

This clone was counted a single time. This chain joins TRBV28 and TRBJ2-3; 7 bases match TRBD2. This CDR3 is 14 amino acids long. The germline V gene has CDR1 MDHEN and CDR2 SYDVKM. Losses at the gene ends were 1 base for V and 4 bases for J; bases not matched to a gene: 2. Here the CDR3 DNA reads TGTGCCAGCAGTTTATTGGCGGGAGCAGATACGCAGTATTTT. Residues: CASSLLAGADTQYF.

This clone has a handful of counts. The chain recombines TRBV19 with TRBJ1-4; D remains ambiguous. Between the trimmed V and J ends, which lost 3 bases and 8 bases, there was a span of 7 bases. Germline CDR1 reads LNHDA; CDR2 reads SQIVND (reference sequence). The CDR3 contains 12 residues. CDR3 region: CASSIFGEKLFF. Written as DNA, the CDR3 is TGTGCCAGTAGTATCTTCGGGGAAAAACTGTTTTTT.